One and the same sample provided the 21 T cell receptor beta chains below, sequenced in a study of blood T cell repertoires in COVID-19. Method: immunoSEQ multiplex PCR; TCRdb's copy keeps in-frame clones and lacks some. The sample includes under 80,000 clones, roughly 80% of them seen just once. The sequenced sample consisted of peripheral blood. These receptors all stem from a woman at least 80 years old with active or convalescent COVID-19.

The chain carries TRBV11-3 and TRBJ1-2, with 7 nucleotides matching TRBD1. Per the germline V gene, CDR1 is SGHNT and CDR2 is YENEEA. V shed 1 base, J shed 1 base, and the junction held 6 bases outside the gene matches. The CDR3 consists of 16 residues. For the CDR3, the DNA is TGTGCCAGCAGCTTAGGTTTGGACAGGCTTAACTATGGCTACACCTTC. Its protein product is CASSLGLDRLNYGYTF.

Only a few counts were recorded for this clone. V is TRBV27 and J is TRBJ1-2; D not resolved. Germline loops: CDR1 MNHEY, CDR2 SMNVEV (reference sequence). The V end was cut by 3 bases, the J end by 8 bases, with 13 bases between. This CDR3 comprises 13 residues. The CDR3 DNA sequence: TGTGCCAGCAGTTTGAGTGAAGTCTTGGGCTACACCTTC. It is translated as CASSLSEVLGYTF.

This rearrangement joins TRBV2 to TRBJ1-5; TRBD1 matches 7 bases. V trimming: 5 bases; J trimming: 2 bases; junction bases outside the gene matches: 3. Germline CDR1 reads SNHLY; CDR2 reads FYNNEI. The length of the CDR3 is 14 residues. The CDR3: CASSRGGGNQPQHF. CDR3 DNA: TGTGCCAGCAGTCGAGGGGGCGGCAATCAGCCCCAGCATTTT.

This clone was picked up one time. The genes are TRBV9 and TRBJ2-1, with 10 bases aligning to TRBD2. Trimming took 1 base from V and 10 from J; bases not matched to a gene: 5. Germline CDR1 and CDR2: SGDLS and YYNGEE. This CDR3 contains 14 residues. The CDR3 loop is CASSVFPAGGEQFF. The CDR3 DNA reads TGTGCCAGCAGCGTATTTCCAGCGGGAGGGGAGCAGTTCTTC. Supplemented by reference TRBV9 and TRBJ2-1, the full variable domain reads DSGVTQTPKHLITATGQRVTLRCSPRSGDLSVYWYQQSLDQGLQFLIQYYNGEERAKGNILERFSAQQFPDLHSELNLSSLELGDSALYFCASSVFPAGGEQFFGPGTRLTVL.

J is TRBJ2-2 and V is TRBV5-4, with a weak D call TRBD2 (7 bases). Germline lookup yields CDR1 SGHNT and CDR2 YYREEE (reference sequence). The CDR3 spans 16 residues. V shed 7 bases and J shed 6 bases, with 22 bases lying between them. CDR3 loop: CASGTLAAGVAGELFF. The CDR3 DNA is TGTGCCAGCGGTACCCTAGCGGCAGGGGTGGCCGGGGAGCTGTTTTTT.

The V gene is TRBV19, the J gene TRBJ2-7; TRBD1 aligns across 7 bases. CDR1 is LNHDA and CDR2 is SQIVND in the germline V gene (reference sequence). V was pared by 2 bases and J by 5 bases, with 6 bases of the junction left unmatched. This CDR3 comprises 14 residues. In DNA, the CDR3 is TGTGCCAGTAGTATAACAGGGGTGGCCAACGAGCAGTACTTC. Translation: CASSITGVANEQYF.

The chain couples TRBV18 to TRBJ2-7; 10 bases line up with TRBD1. CDR3 size: 15 residues. J was trimmed by 6 bases and V by 0 bases; bases with no gene match: 5. Germline CDR1 KGHSH, CDR2 LQKENI. The CDR3 DNA sequence: TGTGCCAGCTCACCACCCGGGACAGGGGAACTCGAGCAGTACTTC. Its translation: CASSPPGTGELEQYF.

V is TRBV11-2 and J is TRBJ2-7; the D is unclear. The germline V gene has CDR1 SGHAT and CDR2 FQNNGV. The CDR3 is 15 amino acids. V was cut by 2 bases and J by 2 bases, with 13 bases left in between. CDR3 region: CASSLFVEKTYEQYF. Here the CDR3 DNA reads TGTGCCAGCAGCTTATTTGTAGAAAAGACCTACGAGCAGTACTTC.

The chain couples TRBV30 to TRBJ1-1, with D perhaps matching TRBD1 (6 bases). The CDR3 has 13 residues. Trimming pared 2 bases from V and 6 bases from J, leaving 13 bases between. CDR1 is GTSNPN and CDR2 is SVGIG in the germline V gene (reference sequence). This chain's CDR3 is CAWSRGFYAEAFF. The CDR3 DNA reads as TGTGCCTGGAGTAGGGGGTTTTACGCTGAAGCTTTCTTT. Full variable domain (remainder filled in from reference TRBV30 and TRBJ1-1): SQTIHQWPATLVQPVGSPLSLECTVEGTSNPNLYWYRQAAGRGLQLLFYSVGIGQISSEVPQNLSASRPQDRQFILSSKKLLLSDSGFYLCAWSRGFYAEAFFGQGTRLTVV.

The genes are TRBV12-3 or TRBV12-4 and TRBJ1-2; TRBD1 agrees at 9 bases. The CDR3 totals 13 residues. The V and J ends lost 4 bases and 6 bases, in that order; junction bases with no gene match: 3. CDR3 sequence reads: CASSSRQGDGYTF. The DNA of the CDR3 is TGTGCCAGCAGTTCCCGACAGGGGGATGGCTACACCTTC.

The rearrangement joins TRBV30 to TRBJ1-1; D may be TRBD1 (5 bases). The germline CDR1 and CDR2 sequences are GTSNPN and SVGIG (reference sequence). Trimming took off 0 bases at V and 1 base at J, with 15 bases between the two ends. This CDR3 contains 16 residues. This chain's CDR3 is CAWSVQSGGGNTEAFF. The CDR3 DNA reads as TGTGCCTGGAGTGTACAAAGTGGGGGGGGGAACACTGAAGCTTTCTTT. Looking up the rest from reference TRBV30 and TRBJ1-1 gives the full variable domain: SQTIHQWPATLVQPVGSPLSLECTVEGTSNPNLYWYRQAAGRGLQLLFYSVGIGQISSEVPQNLSASRPQDRQFILSSKKLLLSDSGFYLCAWSVQSGGGNTEAFFGQGTRLTVV.

The V gene is TRBV27, the J gene TRBJ2-7; tentatively, D is TRBD1 (7 bases). CDR3 size: 12 residues. Germline V CDR1 and CDR2: MNHEY, SMNVEV (reference sequence). Between the trimmed V and J ends, which lost 6 bases and 4 bases, there was a span of 10 bases. DNA of the CDR3: TGTGCCAGCAGCCCAGGGGGGTACGAGCAGTACTTC. This sequence encodes CASSPGGYEQYF.

The chain uses TRBV7-8 and TRBJ2-6; 10 positions match TRBD2. V gave up 4 bases and J gave up 4 bases; unmatched junction bases: 10. Germline V CDR1 and CDR2: SGHVS, FQNEAQ. The CDR3 is made up of 18 amino acids. The CDR3 bases are TGTGCCAGCAGCTATAGCGGGGGGATCCTCCGCGGGGCCAACGTCCTGACTTTC. Amino acids: CASSYSGGILRGANVLTF.

V usage is TRBV10-3 and J usage is TRBJ2-5; 11 nucleotides align to TRBD2. V was clipped by 6 bases and J by 3 bases; unmatched bases: 6. The CDR3 totals 15 residues. Germline loops: CDR1 ENHRY, CDR2 SYGVKD. This chain's CDR3 is CAIRGGTSGKETQYF. The CDR3 coding sequence is TGTGCCATCAGGGGGGGGACTAGCGGAAAAGAGACCCAGTACTTC.

The chain carries TRBV6-5 and TRBJ2-7; TRBD1 aligns across 8 bases. Germline V gives CDR1 MNHEY, CDR2 SVGAGI. The junction had 11 bases not matched to a gene; V was cut back by 10 bases and J by 6 bases. This CDR3 is built from 13 residues. The CDR3 sequence: CATFGQGPSEQYF. In nucleotides, the CDR3 is TGTGCCACCTTCGGACAGGGTCCTTCCGAGCAGTACTTC.

V gene TRBV28 combines with J gene TRBJ2-1; 13 nucleotides line up with TRBD2. CDR1 is MDHEN and CDR2 is SYDVKM in the germline V gene. Trimming removed 5 bases from V and 8 bases from J; junction bases left unmatched: 21. The CDR3 contains 20 residues. The CDR3 spells CASSPIRLAGGPLRGDEQFF. Written as DNA, the CDR3 is TGTGCCAGCAGTCCTATACGACTAGCGGGGGGTCCCTTGCGGGGCGATGAGCAGTTCTTC. The whole variable domain, filled in from reference TRBV28 and TRBJ2-1, reads DVKVTQSSRYLVKRTGEKVFLECVQDMDHENMFWYRQDPGLGLRLIYFSYDVKMKEKGDIPEGYSVSREKKERFSLILESASTNQTSMYLCASSPIRLAGGPLRGDEQFFGPGTRLTVL.

The chain combines TRBV20-1 with TRBJ1-5; D call uncertain. Trimming pared 3 bases from V and 9 bases from J, leaving 15 bases between. CDR1 DFQATT and CDR2 SNEGSKA come from the germline V gene (reference sequence). This CDR3 has 13 amino acids. The CDR3 region is CSASRPGQAPQHF. The CDR3 DNA reads as TGCAGTGCTAGTAGGCCCGGCCAGGCGCCCCAGCATTTT.

The chain combines TRBV4-3 with TRBJ2-3; D ambiguous. The germline V gene encodes CDR1 LGHNA and CDR2 YSLEER. There are 16 residues in the CDR3. V was cut by 0 bases and J by 5 bases, with 15 bases left in between. CDR3 in amino acids: CASSQDTPIVRDTQYF. The DNA of the CDR3 is TGCGCCAGCAGCCAAGATACCCCTATAGTGAGAGATACGCAGTATTTT.

The V gene is TRBV4-3, the J gene TRBJ1-1, with 10 bases that match TRBD1. Germline trimming cut 4 bases from V and 2 bases from J; bases unmatched to any gene: 7. CDR1 and CDR2 (germline): LGHNA, YSLEER. The CDR3 runs to 16 residues. The CDR3 coding sequence is TGCGCCAGCAGCCCACGAGGGACAGGGGAAAACACTGAAGCTTTCTTT. It specifies CASSPRGTGENTEAFF.

The chain employs TRBV7-9 and TRBJ1-2; TRBD1 matches at 7 bases. The CDR3 covers 14 residues. V lost 3 bases to trimming and J lost 8 bases; unmatched junction nucleotides: 9. Germline V gene lookup returns CDR1 SEHNR and CDR2 FQNEAQ (reference sequence). The CDR3 DNA reads as TGTGCCAGCAGCTTCGGGACAGACCGCTTCGGCTACACCTTC. Translation: CASSFGTDRFGYTF.

This clone was detected only once. This chain connects TRBV27 to TRBJ2-2, with TRBD1 identical over 8 bases. The CDR3 is 15 amino acids. The V segment lost 8 bases and the J segment 4 bases; nucleotides outside the gene matches: 9. Germline CDR1 is MNHEY and CDR2 is SMNVEV (reference sequence). The CDR3 spells CASVNSGTGTGELFF. The CDR3 bases are TGTGCCAGCGTAAATTCCGGGACAGGCACCGGGGAGCTGTTTTTT.